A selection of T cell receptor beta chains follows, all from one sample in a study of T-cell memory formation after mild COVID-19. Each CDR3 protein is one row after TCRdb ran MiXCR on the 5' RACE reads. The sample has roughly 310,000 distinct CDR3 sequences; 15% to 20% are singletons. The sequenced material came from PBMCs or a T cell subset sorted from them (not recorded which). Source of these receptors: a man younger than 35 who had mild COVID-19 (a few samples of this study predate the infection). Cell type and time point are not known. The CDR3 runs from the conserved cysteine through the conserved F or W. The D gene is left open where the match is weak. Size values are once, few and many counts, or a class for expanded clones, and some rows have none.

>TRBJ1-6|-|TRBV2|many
TGTGCCAGCAGGGTCGGCTCCAGCTCCTATAATTCACCCCTCCACTTT
CASRVGSSSYNSPLHF
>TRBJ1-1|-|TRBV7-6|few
TGTGCCAGCAGCTTAGCCAGGTCAGGGGAAGCTTTCTTT
CASSLARSGEAFF
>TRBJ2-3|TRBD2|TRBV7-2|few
TGTGCCAGCAGCTTGCAACTAGCGGGGGATACGCAGTATTTT
CASSLQLAGDTQYF
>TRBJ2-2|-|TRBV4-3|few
TGCGCCAGCAGCCACAGGGGTGCCGGGGAGCTGTTTTTT
CASSHRGAGELFF
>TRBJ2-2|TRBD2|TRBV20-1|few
TGCAGTGCTAGAGTACTAGCGGGGGGGAACACCGGGGAGCTGTTTTTT
CSARVLAGGNTGELFF
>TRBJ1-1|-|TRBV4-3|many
TGCGCCAGCAGCCAAGATGAAACTGAAGCTTTCTTT
CASSQDETEAFF
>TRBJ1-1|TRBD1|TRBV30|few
TGTGCCCACTCCCCAGGGGGGAACACTGAAGCTTTCTTT
CAHSPGGNTEAFF
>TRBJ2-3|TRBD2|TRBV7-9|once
TGTGCCAGCAGCTTAGCGGCCATAGCGGGGAGATTGAATACGCAGTATTTT
CASSLAAIAGRLNTQYF
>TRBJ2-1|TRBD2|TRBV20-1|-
TGCAGTGCTAGAGAACTAGCGGGGGTCAATGAGCAGTTCTTC
CSARELAGVNEQFF
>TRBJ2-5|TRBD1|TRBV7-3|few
TGTGCCAGCAGCTTACCCTCGGACAGGGGATTTGAGACCCAGTACTTC
CASSLPSDRGFETQYF
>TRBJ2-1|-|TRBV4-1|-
TGCGCCAGCAGCCAAGGAAGTCTCGGTCCGAATGAGCAGTTCTTC
CASSQGSLGPNEQFF
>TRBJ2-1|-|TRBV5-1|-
TGCGCCAGCAGCTTACTAGGCCGGGGCAATGAGCAGTTCTTC
CASSLLGRGNEQFF
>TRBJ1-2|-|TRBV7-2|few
TGTGCCAGCAGCTTCTCCCACTATGGCTACACCTTC
CASSFSHYGYTF
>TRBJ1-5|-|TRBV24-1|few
TGTGCCACCAGTGAGGGGTACGGCAATCAGCCCCAGCATTTT
CATSEGYGNQPQHF
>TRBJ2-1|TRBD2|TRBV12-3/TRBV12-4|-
TGTGCCAGCAGTCCAGGGACTAGCGGGGGGGCGAGCTCCTACAATGAGCAGTTCTTC
CASSPGTSGGASSYNEQFF
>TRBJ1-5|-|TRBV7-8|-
TGTGCCAGCAGCTTAGGCCGGACGTCGAATCAGCCCCAGCATTTT
CASSLGRTSNQPQHF
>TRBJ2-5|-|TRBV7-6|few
TGTGCCAGCAACTCGGGGCGGGTAGAGACCCAGTACTTC
CASNSGRVETQYF
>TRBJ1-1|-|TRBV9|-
TGTGCCAGCAGCGTTCAGGGTTATGGCACTGAAGCTTTCTTT
CASSVQGYGTEAFF
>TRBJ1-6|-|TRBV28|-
TGTGCCAGCCGGGGGTTGGATTCACCCCTCCACTTT
CASRGLDSPLHF
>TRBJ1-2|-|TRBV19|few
TGTGCCAGTAGTGACCTAACTTCCTATGGCTACACCTTC
CASSDLTSYGYTF
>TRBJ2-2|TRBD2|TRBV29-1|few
TGCAGCGTCCGGTCCACTAGCGGGGGGAACACCGGGGAGCTGTTTTTT
CSVRSTSGGNTGELFF
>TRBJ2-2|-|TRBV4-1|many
TGCGCCAGCAGCCACAGCAAGGGTGACACCGGGGAGCTGTTTTTT
CASSHSKGDTGELFF
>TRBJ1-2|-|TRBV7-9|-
TGTGCCAGCAGCCCCGTGGGGACGGATGACGGCTATGGCTACACCTTC
CASSPVGTDDGYGYTF
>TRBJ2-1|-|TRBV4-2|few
TGTGCCAGCAGCCAAGAGCCAGGCTACTACAATGAGCAGTTCTTC
CASSQEPGYYNEQFF
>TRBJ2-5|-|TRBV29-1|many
TGCAGCGTTGAAGATCCGAGGGTGGACTTC
CSVEDPRVDF
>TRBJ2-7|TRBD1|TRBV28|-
TGTGCCAGCAGTTCCTCCGGGACAGGGTACGAGCAGTACTTC
CASSSSGTGYEQYF
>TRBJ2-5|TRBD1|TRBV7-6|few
TGTGCCAGCAGCTTGGGACAGGGGACGTACTTC
CASSLGQGTYF